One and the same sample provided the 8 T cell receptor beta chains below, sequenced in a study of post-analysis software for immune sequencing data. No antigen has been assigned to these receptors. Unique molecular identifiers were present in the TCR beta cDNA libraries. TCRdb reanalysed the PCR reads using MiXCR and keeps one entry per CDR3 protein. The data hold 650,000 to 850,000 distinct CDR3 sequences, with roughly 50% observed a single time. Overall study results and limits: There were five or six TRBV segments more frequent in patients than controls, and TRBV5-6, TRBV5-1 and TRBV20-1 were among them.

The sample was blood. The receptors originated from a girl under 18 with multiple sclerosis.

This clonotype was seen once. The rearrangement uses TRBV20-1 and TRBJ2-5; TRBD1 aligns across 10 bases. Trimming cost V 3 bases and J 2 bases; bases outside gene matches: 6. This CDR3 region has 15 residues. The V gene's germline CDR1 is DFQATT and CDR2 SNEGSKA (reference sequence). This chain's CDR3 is CSARGTGVGQETQYF. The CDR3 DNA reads TGCAGTGCTAGGGGGACAGGGGTAGGACAAGAGACCCAGTACTTC.

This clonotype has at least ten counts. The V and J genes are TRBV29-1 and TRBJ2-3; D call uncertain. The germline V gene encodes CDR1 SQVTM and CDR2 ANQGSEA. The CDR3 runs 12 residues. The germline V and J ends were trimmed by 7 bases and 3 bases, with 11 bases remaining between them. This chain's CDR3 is CSAAPGTDTQYF. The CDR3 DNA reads TGCAGCGCCGCTCCCGGGACAGATACGCAGTATTTT.

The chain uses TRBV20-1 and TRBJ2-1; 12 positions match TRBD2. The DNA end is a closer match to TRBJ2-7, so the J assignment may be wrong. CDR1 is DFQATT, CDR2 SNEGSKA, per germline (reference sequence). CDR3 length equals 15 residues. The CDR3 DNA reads TGCAGTGCCTTTGGACTAGCGGGGACTTACAATGAGCAGTACTTC. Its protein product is CSAFGLAGTYNEQYF.

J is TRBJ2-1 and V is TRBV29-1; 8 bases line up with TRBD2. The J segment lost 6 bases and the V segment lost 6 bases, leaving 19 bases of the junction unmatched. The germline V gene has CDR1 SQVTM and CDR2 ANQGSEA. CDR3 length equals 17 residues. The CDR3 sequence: CSVARASGRGFANEQFF. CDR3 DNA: TGCAGCGTCGCTAGGGCCAGCGGGAGAGGCTTTGCCAATGAGCAGTTCTTC.

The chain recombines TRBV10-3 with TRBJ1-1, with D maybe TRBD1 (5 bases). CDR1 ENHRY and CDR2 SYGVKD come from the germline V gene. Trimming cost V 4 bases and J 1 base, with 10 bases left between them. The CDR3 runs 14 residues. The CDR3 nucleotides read TGTGCCATCAGTGTTGGGGGTGGGAACACTGAAGCTTTCTTT. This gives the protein CAISVGGGNTEAFF.

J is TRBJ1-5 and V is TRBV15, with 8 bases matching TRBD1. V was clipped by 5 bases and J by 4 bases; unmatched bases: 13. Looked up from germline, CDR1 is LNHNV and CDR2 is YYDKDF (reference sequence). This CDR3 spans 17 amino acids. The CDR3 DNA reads TGTGCCACCAGCGGACGCACAGGGGGGTCTAGTAATCAGCCCCAGCATTTT. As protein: CATSGRTGGSSNQPQHF.

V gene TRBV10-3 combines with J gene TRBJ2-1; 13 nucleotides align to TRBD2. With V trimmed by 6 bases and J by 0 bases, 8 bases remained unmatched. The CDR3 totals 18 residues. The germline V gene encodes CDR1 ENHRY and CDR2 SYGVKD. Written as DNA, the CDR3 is TGTGCCATCAGCATAGGACTAGCGGGAGCCAACTCCTACAATGAGCAGTTCTTC. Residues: CAISIGLAGANSYNEQFF.

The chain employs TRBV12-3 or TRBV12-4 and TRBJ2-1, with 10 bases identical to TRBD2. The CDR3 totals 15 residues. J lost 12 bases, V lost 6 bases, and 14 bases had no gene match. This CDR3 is CASSPLGLAEDGQFF. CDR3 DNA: TGTGCCAGCAGCCCATTAGGACTAGCGGAAGATGGGCAGTTCTTC.